The 13 T cell receptor beta chains in this list originate from one sample, sequenced in a study of T cell repertoires in cytomegalovirus infection. TCRdb re-called the reads through MiXCR, storing one row per CDR3 protein. The data contain 250,000 to 300,000 distinct CDR3 sequences, roughly 21% of them singletons. What these receptors recognize is not known. Sequenced here: cultured PBMCs, sampled from culture after CMV antigen stimulation. These receptors all come from a human donor in good health (CMV status not recorded). Some clones in this sample may be carry-over from other donors' samples.

This clonotype was seen a handful of times. The chain joins TRBV27 to TRBJ2-1; D assignment may be TRBD1 or TRBD2 (5 bases each). Germline V gives CDR1 MNHEY, CDR2 SMNVEV (reference sequence). V was pared by 6 bases and J by 8 bases, with 20 bases between. The CDR3 contains 15 residues. CDR3 nucleotides: TGTGCCAGCAGCCTTATCCCCAGAGGGGTCCATGAGCAGTTCTTC. This gives the protein CASSLIPRGVHEQFF.

The chain is built from TRBV10-3 and TRBJ2-1, with 13 bases identical to TRBD2. The J segment lost 10 bases and the V segment lost 6 bases, leaving 9 bases of the junction unmatched. The CDR3 spans 15 residues. Germline lookup yields CDR1 ENHRY and CDR2 SYGVKD. As DNA, the CDR3 is TGTGCCATCAGAAGGACTAGCGGGAGTGCTGGCGAGCAGTTCTTC. Amino acids: CAIRRTSGSAGEQFF.

In the case of this clonotype: One end of the junction does not line up with germline, which may come from a read error. The chain recombines TRBV10-1 with TRBJ2-1; TRBD2 agrees at 10 bases. Germline values: CDR1 WNHNN, CDR2 SYGVQD (reference sequence). This CDR3 spans 15 amino acids. CDR3 residues: CASSESSGSWGEQFF. The CDR3 nucleotides read TGCGCCAGCAGCGAGTCTAGCGGGAGTTGGGGTGAGCAGTTCTTC.

The chain carries TRBV12-5 and TRBJ2-1, with 8 nucleotides matching TRBD2. This CDR3 has 15 residues. The ends lost 2 bases at V and 7 bases at J; junction bases unmatched: 7. Germline V CDR1 and CDR2: LGHNT, FRNRAP. The CDR3, as DNA: TGTGCTAGTGGTTTGTACGGGAGGGCCAAGAATGAGCAGTTCTTC. This encodes CASGLYGRAKNEQFF.

This clonotype was counted many times. The V gene is TRBV11-2, the J gene TRBJ2-1; D tentatively fits TRBD1 or TRBD2 (6 bases each). Germline CDR1 and CDR2: SGHAT and FQNNGV. Between the trimmed V and J ends, which lost 5 bases and 15 bases, there was a span of 20 bases. The CDR3 is made up of 13 amino acids. This chain's CDR3 is CASSPAGPGQPFF. The CDR3 DNA follows: TGTGCCAGCAGCCCCGCGGGACCGGGACAACCGTTCTTC.

J is TRBJ1-4 and V is TRBV4-1; no definite D call. CDR1 is MGHRA, CDR2 YSYEKL, per germline. The V end lost 2 bases, the J end lost 2 bases, and 12 bases lay between the germline ends. This CDR3 region has 16 residues. Written as DNA, the CDR3 is TGCGCCAGCAGCCAAAACATTTGGGTGACTAATGAAAAACTGTTTTTT. Protein: CASSQNIWVTNEKLFF.

This clonotype was counted only a few times. The J gene is TRBJ2-7, the V gene TRBV18; D uncertain. Germline V CDR1 and CDR2: KGHSH, LQKENI. This CDR3 region has 13 residues. Trimming stripped 0 bases from V and 4 bases from J, with 7 bases between. CDR3 in DNA: TGTGCCAGCTCACCACCCGAGCCTTACGAGCAGTACTTC. It specifies CASSPPEPYEQYF.

This clonotype was observed many times. The rearrangement uses TRBV2 and TRBJ1-4; TRBD1 might be the D (6 bases). V lost 3 bases, J lost 8 bases, and 13 bases lay in between. The germline CDR1 and CDR2 sequences are SNHLY and FYNNEI. CDR3 length equals 14 residues. The CDR3 nucleotides are TGTGCCAGCAGTGAGAACAGGGCTGGCGAAAAACTGTTTTTT. Translated: CASSENRAGEKLFF.

This clonotype was found a few times. J is TRBJ2-3 and V is TRBV4-2; maybe TRBD2 (5 bases). The CDR3 extends over 15 amino acids. Trimming took off 0 bases at V and 5 bases at J, with 12 bases between the two ends. Germline CDR1 LGHNA, CDR2 YNFKEQ. The CDR3 DNA sequence: TGTGCCAGCAGCCAAGACCAAGAGGGCCAAGATACGCAGTATTTT. Its protein product is CASSQDQEGQDTQYF.

This clonotype was seen a few times. The chain joins TRBV7-2 to TRBJ2-7; D is perhaps TRBD2 (7 bases). Trimming shortened V by 6 bases and J by 2 bases, and 17 bases separated the two germline ends. The germline CDR1 and CDR2 sequences are SGHTA and FQGNSA. The CDR3 spans 15 residues. DNA of the CDR3: TGTGCCAGCAGGTTGGGGGGGGGGGGGCCCTACGAGCAGTACTTC. This translates into CASRLGGGGPYEQYF.

This clonotype was detected a few times. This chain joins TRBV7-2 and TRBJ1-3; TRBD1 might be the D (5 bases). The CDR3 has 15 residues. CDR1 and CDR2 (germline): SGHTA, FQGNSA. Trimming took off 2 bases at V and 4 bases at J, with 12 bases between the two ends. CDR3 residues: CASSLSQGGGNTIYF. In nucleotides, the CDR3 is TGTGCCAGCAGCTTATCCCAGGGTGGCGGAAACACCATATATTTT.

This rearrangement joins TRBV9 to TRBJ2-7; D may be TRBD1 or TRBD2 (5 bases each). The CDR3 totals 14 residues. Trimming took off 2 bases at V and 5 bases at J, with 14 bases between the two ends. Looked up from germline, CDR1 is SGDLS and CDR2 is YYNGEE. The CDR3 region is CASSVGGSSDEQYF. The DNA for the CDR3 is TGTGCCAGCAGCGTTGGGGGTTCAAGTGACGAGCAGTACTTC.

This clonotype was seen more than once but under ten times. This chain joins TRBV28 and TRBJ1-2; 12 bases are shared with TRBD1. This CDR3 has 14 residues. Trimming took 3 bases from V and 8 from J; bases not matched to a gene: 4. Germline V gene sequence: CDR1 MDHEN, CDR2 SYDVKM. The CDR3, as DNA: TGTGCCAGCAGTTTGGGACAGGGGGCGAGAGGCTACACCTTC. Translating gives CASSLGQGARGYTF.